The 27 T cell receptor beta chains reported below all come from one sample, sequenced in a study of T cell changes during pregnancy in multiple sclerosis. Generated by immunoSEQ multiplex PCR, the TCRdb table keeps only in-frame clones and is missing some. The sample contains tens of thousands of clones, approximately 88% of which appear only once. Sequencing was performed on peripheral blood, taken in the first trimester of pregnancy. These receptors were obtained from a female donor with multiple sclerosis, enrolled in a pregnancy study.

This chain links TRBV28 with TRBJ1-1; D may be TRBD1 (5 bases). Looked up from germline, CDR1 is MDHEN and CDR2 is SYDVKM. The CDR3 is made up of 14 amino acids. Trimming cost V 8 bases and J 8 bases, with 21 bases left between them. The CDR3 loop is CASHHGGEVVEAFF. The CDR3 DNA reads as TGTGCCAGCCATCATGGAGGGGAAGTGGTAGAAGCTTTCTTT.

This clone was seen a handful of times. The V gene is TRBV29-1, the J gene TRBJ2-7; tentatively, D is TRBD2 (5 bases). The CDR3 contains 13 residues. Trimming took 7 bases from V and 2 from J, leaving 15 bases between them. Germline loops: CDR1 SQVTM, CDR2 ANQGSEA. DNA of the CDR3: TGCAGCGCTACCCAGGACTCACCCTACGAGCAGTACTTC. Translating gives CSATQDSPYEQYF.

This chain connects TRBV18 to TRBJ2-2, with 13 bases fitting TRBD2. The germline CDR1 and CDR2 sequences are KGHSH and LQKENI. J was trimmed by 4 bases and V by 3 bases; bases with no gene match: 5. This CDR3 has 17 amino acids. This CDR3 reads CASSPGLAGVLTGELFF. The CDR3 region has the DNA TGTGCCAGCTCACCCGGACTAGCGGGAGTACTCACCGGGGAGCTGTTTTTT.

The CDR3 bases are TGTGCCAGCAGACAACCAGGGGGAAATGAGCAGTTCTTC. Amino acid sequence: CASRQPGGNEQFF. The chain employs TRBV6-5 and TRBJ2-1, with 7 bases lining up with TRBD1. Losses at the gene ends were 6 bases for V and 7 bases for J; bases not matched to a gene: 6. This CDR3 comprises 13 residues. Germline CDR1 reads MNHEY; CDR2 reads SVGAGI.

V usage is TRBV7-2 and J usage is TRBJ1-5, with a tentative D call TRBD1 (5 bases). The V and J ends lost 5 bases and 7 bases respectively, with 12 bases between them. In germline, CDR1 is SGHTA, CDR2 FQGNSA. The CDR3 sequence is 13 residues long. The CDR3 bases are TGTGCCAGCAGCCGTCGGGGGGAACAGCCCCAGCATTTT. Translated: CASSRRGEQPQHF.

The V call is TRBV6-6, the J call TRBJ1-1, with D possibly being TRBD1 (6 bases). Trimming cost V 2 bases and J 7 bases, with 11 bases left between them. CDR3 size: 13 residues. CDR1 is MNHNY, CDR2 SVGAGI, per germline (reference sequence). The CDR3, as DNA: TGTGCCAGCAGTTACCTTACAGGGAGTGAAGCTTTCTTT. The encoded protein is CASSYLTGSEAFF.

The chain couples TRBV4-1 to TRBJ1-1; D is ambiguous. V was clipped by 4 bases and J by 0 bases, with 15 bases between them. Germline assignment: CDR1 MGHRA and CDR2 YSYEKL. The CDR3 spans 16 residues. The CDR3 region has the DNA TGCGCCAGCAGCCGAGATTTACAGAATATGAACACTGAAGCTTTCTTT. Translation gives CASSRDLQNMNTEAFF.

The CDR3 bases are TGTGCCAGTAGTATTATAGAGGGGGGGGATCAGCCCCAGCATTTT. Encoded protein: CASSIIEGGDQPQHF. The chain uses TRBV19 and TRBJ1-5; maybe TRBD1 (6 bases). The CDR3 sequence is 15 residues long. V dropped 3 bases and J dropped 5 bases, with 14 bases sitting between them. Per the germline V gene, CDR1 is LNHDA and CDR2 is SQIVND (reference sequence).

The chain employs TRBV5-1 and TRBJ2-1; 10 nucleotides align to TRBD2. Germline V gives CDR1 SGHRS, CDR2 YFSETQ. The CDR3 sequence is 16 residues long. V shed 4 bases and J 5 bases; nucleotides not matched to a gene: 9. The CDR3 DNA follows: TGCGCCAGCAGCCGTAGTACTAGCGGGACCCACAATGAGCAGTTCTTC. Its translation is CASSRSTSGTHNEQFF.

This sequence joins TRBV18 and TRBJ1-5; D may be TRBD1 (6 bases). The V end was cut by 5 bases, the J end by 6 bases, with 14 bases between. The length of the CDR3 is 14 residues. Germline V gives CDR1 KGHSH, CDR2 LQKENI. Written as DNA, the CDR3 is TGTGCCAGCTCAGGTGAACAGGGCATTCAGCCCCAGCATTTT. It is translated as CASSGEQGIQPQHF.

V and J are TRBV4-3 and TRBJ1-3, with no clear D. The V and J ends lost 4 bases and 4 bases respectively, with 17 bases between them. Germline-derived CDR1 and CDR2 are LGHNA and YSLEER. The CDR3 is made up of 16 amino acids. CDR3 sequence reads: CASSPSPRSGGNTIYF. In nucleotides, the CDR3 is TGCGCCAGCAGCCCTAGCCCCAGATCAGGCGGAAACACCATATATTTT.

The chain carries TRBV30 and TRBJ2-1; a weak D match, TRBD2 (6 bases). V was clipped by 1 base and J by 4 bases, with 17 bases between them. Germline V lookup: CDR1 GTSNPN, CDR2 SVGIG (reference sequence). The CDR3 is 16 amino acids. CDR3 nucleotides: TGTGCCTGGAGTGGAGGGACTCCCACGATATACAATGAGCAGTTCTTC. This codes for CAWSGGTPTIYNEQFF. Based on the CDR3 plus reference TRBV30 and TRBJ2-1, the full variable domain is SQTIHQWPATLVQPVGSPLSLECTVEGTSNPNLYWYRQAAGRGLQLLFYSVGIGQISSEVPQNLSASRPQDRQFILSSKKLLLSDSGFYLCAWSGGTPTIYNEQFFGPGTRLTVL.

This chain links TRBV15 with TRBJ2-7, with D perhaps TRBD1 (5 bases). V lost 8 bases, J lost 4 bases, and 18 bases lay in between. The CDR3 extends over 14 amino acids. The germline gives CDR1 LNHNV, CDR2 YYDKDF (reference sequence). DNA of the CDR3: TGTGCCACCTCGTGGGCAGGGCGAGAGTACGAGCAGTACTTC. It codes for CATSWAGREYEQYF.

V is TRBV18 and J is TRBJ2-3; 16 positions match TRBD2. Trimming took 5 bases from V and 6 from J; bases not matched to a gene: 11. In germline, CDR1 is KGHSH, CDR2 LQKENI. The CDR3 runs 18 residues. CDR3 protein: CASSRPGTSGRAADTQYF. As DNA, the CDR3 is TGTGCCAGCTCAAGACCCGGGACTAGCGGGAGGGCCGCCGATACGCAGTATTTT.

CDR3 residues: CASSQTGVASGNTIYF. The DNA for the CDR3 is TGTGCCAGCAGTCAAACAGGGGTTGCTTCTGGAAACACCATATATTTT. The rearrangement links TRBV28 to TRBJ1-3; 7 nucleotides match TRBD1. Looked up from germline, CDR1 is MDHEN and CDR2 is SYDVKM. This CDR3 is built from 16 residues. V lost 5 bases and J lost 1; bases outside the gene matches: 8.

The chain is built from TRBV6-5 and TRBJ2-1; 9 bases align to TRBD1. Germline V lookup: CDR1 MNHEY, CDR2 SVGAGI. V dropped 6 bases and J dropped 9; count of bases not matched to a gene: 6. CDR3 length: 13 amino acids. CDR3 coding DNA: TGTGCCAGCAGGCCGGGACAGGGAAGTGAGCAGTTCTTC. Amino acid sequence: CASRPGQGSEQFF.

The chain has TRBV2 and TRBJ1-1, with TRBD1 identical over 8 bases. Trimming cost V 3 bases and J 5 bases; bases outside gene matches: 2. The CDR3 covers 13 residues. The V gene's germline CDR1 is SNHLY and CDR2 FYNNEI. The CDR3 DNA reads as TGTGCCAGCAGTGAGCAGGGGGCTACTGAAGCTTTCTTT. Translation gives CASSEQGATEAFF.

This chain links TRBV6-1 with TRBJ2-1; 9 bases map to TRBD1. V shed 0 bases, J shed 1 base, and the junction held 1 base outside the gene matches. CDR3 length equals 16 residues. The germline gives CDR1 MNHNS, CDR2 SASEGT. The CDR3 reads CASSEATGGSYNEQFF. The DNA for the CDR3 is TGTGCCAGCAGTGAAGCGACAGGGGGATCCTACAATGAGCAGTTCTTC.

The chain combines TRBV2 with TRBJ1-5; 7 positions match TRBD1. Germline loops: CDR1 SNHLY, CDR2 FYNNEI. V lost 7 bases, J lost 6 bases, and 9 bases stayed unmatched. This CDR3 comprises 14 residues. CDR3 protein: CASKKQGSGQPQHF. The CDR3 bases are TGTGCCAGCAAAAAACAGGGGTCGGGTCAGCCCCAGCATTTT.

The rearrangement joins TRBV4-3 to TRBJ2-6; a possible D gene is TRBD2 (5 bases). V lost 0 bases and J lost 2, with 8 bases in between. Germline CDR1 LGHNA, CDR2 YSLEER. This CDR3 region has 16 residues. The CDR3: CASSQDIATGANVLTF. CDR3 nucleotide sequence: TGCGCCAGCAGCCAAGATATAGCGACTGGGGCCAACGTCCTGACTTTC.

The V call is TRBV7-3, the J call TRBJ2-5; 8 nucleotides agree with TRBD1. J lost 4 bases, V lost 3 bases, and 1 base had no gene match. The germline V gene encodes CDR1 SGHTA and CDR2 FQGTGA. The CDR3 contains 13 residues. CDR3 DNA: TGTGCCAGCAGCTTTACAGGGGGAGAGACCCAGTACTTC. Translated: CASSFTGGETQYF.

The chain combines TRBV21-1 with TRBJ2-7; whether TRBD2, the table's D call, matches the DNA was not checked. TRBV21-1 is a listed pseudogene. The length of the CDR3 is 15 residues. CDR3: CASLPARDYTYEQYF. The CDR3 DNA sequence: TGTGCCAGTTTACCCGCCCGAGACTATACCTACGAGCAGTACTTC.

The chain employs TRBV4-2 and TRBJ2-1; the D gene is possibly TRBD2 (6 bases). Trimming removed 0 bases from V and 8 bases from J, with 14 bases in between. The germline V gene encodes CDR1 LGHNA and CDR2 YNFKEQ. The CDR3 consists of 15 residues. The CDR3 DNA sequence: TGTGCCAGCAGCCAAGAACGGGACTCTCCATATGAGCAGTTCTTC. It is translated as CASSQERDSPYEQFF.

The V call is TRBV13, the J call TRBJ1-1; D is perhaps TRBD1 (6 bases). Germline V gene lookup returns CDR1 PRHDT and CDR2 FYEKMQ (reference sequence). Between the trimmed V and J ends, which lost 0 bases and 5 bases, there was a span of 13 bases. The CDR3 is 15 amino acids. The CDR3: CASSLGQGLGTEAFF. The CDR3 DNA sequence: TGTGCCAGCAGCTTAGGACAGGGATTAGGTACTGAAGCTTTCTTT.

The gene calls are TRBV4-1 and TRBJ2-3; 8 bases line up with TRBD1. Germline assignment: CDR1 MGHRA and CDR2 YSYEKL. The V segment lost 2 bases and the J segment 5 bases; nucleotides outside the gene matches: 6. The length of the CDR3 is 15 residues. CDR3: CASSQSQGEGDTQYF. In DNA form, the CDR3 reads TGCGCCAGCAGCCAATCACAGGGGGAAGGAGATACGCAGTATTTT.

The rearrangement uses TRBV10-3 and TRBJ2-7, with 14 bases matching TRBD2. The CDR3 runs to 15 residues. V dropped 10 bases and J dropped 5; count of bases not matched to a gene: 10. In germline, CDR1 is ENHRY, CDR2 SYGVKD. CDR3 DNA sequence: TGTGCCACCAGGACTAGCGGGAGGCTTCTAGACGAGCAGTACTTC. Protein product: CATRTSGRLLDEQYF.

The V and J genes are TRBV27 and TRBJ1-1, with 7 bases matching TRBD1. Germline V gene sequence: CDR1 MNHEY, CDR2 SMNVEV (reference sequence). This CDR3 is built from 14 residues. J was trimmed by 0 bases and V by 3 bases; bases with no gene match: 1. CDR3 in amino acids: CASSLTGMNTEAFF. The CDR3 bases are TGTGCCAGCAGTTTGACAGGGATGAACACTGAAGCTTTCTTT.